These 2 T cell receptor beta chains originate from one sample sequenced in a study of T cell responses to AZD1222 COVID-19 vaccine. The assay was immunoSEQ multiplex PCR, and TCRdb's table has in-frame clones only and misses some. The profile shows around 150,000 clones, about 90% of them singletons. The starting material was peripheral blood, obtained on day 0 of AZD1222 vaccination. The receptors shown here come from an adult in good health.

The sample holds one count of this clone. The gene calls are TRBV5-4 and TRBJ1-2; no definite D call. Germline CDR1 is SGHNT and CDR2 is YYREEE (reference sequence). The CDR3 consists of 12 residues. The V gene lost 4 bases and the J gene lost 6 bases, with 10 bases spanning the gap. CDR3 DNA: TGTGCCAGCAGCCCCACGCTGGATGGCTACACCTTC. Protein product: CASSPTLDGYTF. Full variable domain (missing parts from reference TRBV5-4 and TRBJ1-2): ETGVTQSPTHLIKTRGQQVTLRCSSQSGHNTVSWYQQALGQGPQFIFQYYREEENGRGNFPPRFSGLQFPNYSSELNVNALELDDSALYLCASSPTLDGYTFGSGTRLTVV.

The gene calls are TRBV5-1 and TRBJ2-7, with 7 positions matching TRBD1. The junction had 9 bases not matched to a gene; V was cut back by 3 bases and J by 0 bases. Germline assignment: CDR1 SGHRS and CDR2 YFSETQ. This CDR3 is 16 amino acids long. CDR3 sequence (DNA): TGCGCCAGCAGCTCCGCGACAGGGCCACGCTCCTACGAGCAGTACTTC. It translates to CASSSATGPRSYEQYF.